This passage covers 15 T cell receptor beta chains from one sample sequenced in a study of CD8 T cells in ankylosing spondylitis. TCRdb ran MiXCR on the 5' RACE reads and lists one entry per CDR3 protein. The sample consists of 200,000 or so distinct CDR3 sequences, about an eighth of them appearing once. Sequencing input: blood, either unsorted or a sorted T cell fraction (not recorded which). The receptors here all came from a female donor with ankylosing spondylitis or in good health (not recorded which).

This clonotype was picked up many times. The V call is TRBV20-1, the J call TRBJ2-2; D ambiguous. The length of the CDR3 is 13 residues. CDR1 and CDR2 from the germline V gene are DFQATT and SNEGSKA (reference sequence). V was trimmed by 6 bases and J by 7 bases, leaving 15 bases between them. DNA of the CDR3: TGCAGTGCAGAGGATCTAGTCGGCGGGGAGCTGTTTTTT. This encodes CSAEDLVGGELFF.

This clonotype was counted ten times or more. As DNA, the CDR3 is TGTGCCAGCAGCCAATCCCCTCTGACAGATACCTACGAGCAGTACTTC. It translates to CASSQSPLTDTYEQYF. The chain combines TRBV16 with TRBJ2-7; D may be TRBD1 (5 bases). The CDR3 sequence is 16 residues long. V lost 0 bases and J 2 bases, leaving 14 bases between the germline ends. Germline V gives CDR1 KGHSY, CDR2 FQNENV.

There are many counts of this clonotype. CDR3 sequence (DNA): TGTGCCAGCAGCTTAGATTCGAAGGGCTACGAGCAGTACTTC. The encoded protein is CASSLDSKGYEQYF. This chain uses TRBV13 with TRBJ2-7; D gene ambiguous. Trimming removed 1 base from V and 3 bases from J, with 10 bases in between. From germline, CDR1 is PRHDT and CDR2 FYEKMQ (reference sequence). This CDR3 has 14 amino acids.

This clonotype came up many times. V gene TRBV9 combines with J gene TRBJ2-3; TRBD2 matches at 7 bases. Germline CDR1 SGDLS, CDR2 YYNGEE. The V segment lost 0 bases and the J segment 4 bases; nucleotides outside the gene matches: 5. The CDR3 extends over 15 amino acids. CDR3 sequence (DNA): TGTGCCAGCAGCGTAGGCGGGAGTTACGCAGATACGCAGTATTTT. Translated, it gives CASSVGGSYADTQYF.

The chain employs TRBV7-2 and TRBJ2-5; D may be TRBD1 (5 bases). The CDR3 runs 15 residues. V lost 5 bases, J lost 3 bases, and 16 bases lay in between. In germline, CDR1 is SGHTA, CDR2 FQGNSA. The CDR3 here is CASSDRGRVEETQYF. The CDR3 DNA sequence: TGTGCCAGCAGCGATAGAGGCAGGGTGGAAGAGACCCAGTACTTC. The full variable domain, in which reference TRBV7-2 and TRBJ2-5 provide the parts outside the CDR3, is GAGVSQSPSNKVTEKGKDVELRCDPISGHTALYWYRQSLGQGLEFLIYFQGNSAPDKSGLPSDRFSAERTGGSVSTLTIQRTQQEDSAVYLCASSDRGRVEETQYFGPGTRLLVL.

This clonotype came up many times. The J gene is TRBJ1-2, the V gene TRBV27, with TRBD1 matching 7 bases. Germline CDR1 and CDR2: MNHEY and SMNVEV (reference sequence). V lost 6 bases, J lost 4 bases, and 8 bases stayed unmatched. The CDR3 totals 14 residues. CDR3 DNA: TGTGCCAGCAGGAAGGGGGCTATGGGCTATGGCTACACCTTC. Translation gives CASRKGAMGYGYTF.

In this sample, this clonotype turned up many times. This chain uses TRBV6-5 with TRBJ2-3, with TRBD2 matching over 7 bases. CDR1 and CDR2 from the germline V gene are MNHEY and SVGAGI. Trimming took 2 bases from V and 6 from J; bases not matched to a gene: 11. The CDR3 runs 16 residues. CDR3 nucleotide sequence: TGTGCCAGCAGTTACACGTACTGGGGGGGTCGGGATACGCAGTATTTT. Residues: CASSYTYWGGRDTQYF.

In its sample, this clonotype was seen many times. The chain carries TRBV20-1 and TRBJ1-5; TRBD1 matches at 10 bases. The CDR3 is 15 amino acids. Germline trimming cut 3 bases from V and 7 bases from J; bases unmatched to any gene: 9. Germline V gene sequence: CDR1 DFQATT, CDR2 SNEGSKA (reference sequence). The CDR3 bases are TGCAGTGCTAGGGGACAGGGGCGAGTGGGACAGCCCCAGCATTTT. As protein: CSARGQGRVGQPQHF.

This clonotype was seen repeatedly, ten times or more. This sequence joins TRBV12-3 or TRBV12-4 and TRBJ2-1; tentative D call: TRBD2 (5 bases). The CDR3 spans 15 residues. V lost 5 bases to trimming and J lost 3 bases, with 14 bases between them. Here the CDR3 DNA reads TGTGCCAGCAGTGCCAGCGGTGGCCTCTACAATGAGCAGTTCTTC. As protein: CASSASGGLYNEQFF.

V and J are TRBV4-1 and TRBJ1-1; D is ambiguous. Germline values: CDR1 MGHRA, CDR2 YSYEKL. V was shortened by 0 bases and J by 11 bases, with 13 bases between the two germline ends. CDR3 length equals 13 residues. The CDR3 DNA is TGCGCCAGCAGCCAAGATCCCGGGAGCGGGGCTTTCTTT. Translating gives CASSQDPGSGAFF.

This clonotype was recorded at least ten times. V usage is TRBV7-3 and J usage is TRBJ2-3, with TRBD2 matching over 8 bases. The germline CDR1 and CDR2 sequences are SGHTA and FQGTGA. This CDR3 is built from 15 residues. V lost 4 bases and J lost 6; bases outside the gene matches: 9. CDR3 nucleotides: TGTGCCAGCAGCTCCGGGACTAGGCCACCCGATACGCAGTATTTT. It is translated as CASSSGTRPPDTQYF.

This clonotype was seen at least ten times. This chain connects TRBV6-1 to TRBJ1-4; D gene unclear. The CDR3 consists of 13 residues. Per germline, CDR1 MNHNS and CDR2 SASEGT. Trimming took 4 bases from V and 0 from J, leaving 3 bases between them. CDR3 residues: CASSGSTNEKLFF. CDR3 DNA sequence: TGTGCCAGCAGTGGCTCAACTAATGAAAAACTGTTTTTT.

This clonotype was counted many times. This chain connects TRBV4-1 to TRBJ1-5, with no clear D. Germline V gives CDR1 MGHRA, CDR2 YSYEKL. Trimming removed 3 bases from V and 2 bases from J, with 11 bases in between. There are 15 residues in the CDR3. DNA of the CDR3: TGCGCCAGCAGCCACCACCGGGGAGGCAATCAGCCCCAGCATTTT. Its translation is CASSHHRGGNQPQHF.

This clonotype was seen repeatedly, ten times or more. This chain uses TRBV11-2 with TRBJ2-3; 7 bases match TRBD1. This CDR3 comprises 14 residues. V lost 5 bases and J lost 13; bases outside the gene matches: 15. Germline CDR1 reads SGHAT; CDR2 reads FQNNGV. CDR3 region: CASSRQGLSAGKYF. DNA for the CDR3: TGTGCCAGCAGCCGACAGGGTCTTAGCGCCGGGAAGTATTTT.

This clonotype has a handful of counts. The genes are TRBV20-1 and TRBJ2-7; 7 nucleotides align to TRBD2. Germline V gene sequence: CDR1 DFQATT, CDR2 SNEGSKA (reference sequence). The CDR3 totals 13 residues. The trim removed 6 bases at V and 1 base at J, leaving 6 bases unmatched. In DNA, the CDR3 is TGCAGTGCGGGGGAGGGAACTTCCTACGAGCAGTACTTC. Protein: CSAGEGTSYEQYF.